Given below is one TCR beta chain in context. Primers included in the PCR were 60 Vbeta and 13 Jbeta primers. Sequencing used immunoSEQ multiplex PCR; TCRdb keeps in-frame clones, though not all of them. The table lists 200,000 or so clones, just over 75% of them singletons. This record belongs to a study of cytomegalovirus exposure and HLA in healthy donors. V shed 4 bases, J shed 1 base, and the junction held 7 bases outside the gene matches. The CDR3 covers 15 residues. Germline V CDR1 and CDR2: SQVTM, ANQGSEA. The sequenced sample was PBMCs. The V gene is TRBV29-1, the J gene TRBJ2-3; 8 nucleotides align to TRBD1. The source is a man younger than 35 in good health and CMV-seronegative. CDR3 coding DNA: TGCAGCGTTGTCACACCGGGACAGGGCACAGATACGCAGTATTTT. This encodes CSVVTPGQGTDTQYF.